The rows below give T cell receptor beta chains drawn from one sample of a study of blood T cell repertoires in COVID-19. The assay was immunoSEQ multiplex PCR, and TCRdb's table has in-frame clones only and misses some. Here the sample spans some 190,000 clones, 88% being singletons. Sequenced material: peripheral blood. The receptors originated from a human donor in a cohort sampled during active COVID-19. Each CDR3 is given with its conserved first and last residue. A D gene is named only where the DNA matches it firmly. Rows may omit the clone size; those that give it use once, few, many or a size class.

clone size	CDR3 length	V gene	J gene	D gene	CDR3 protein	CDR3 DNA
.	17	TRBV6-2/TRBV6-3	TRBJ2-3	.	CASSYSNWRSSTDTQYF	TGTGCCAGCAGTTACTCGAATTGGAGATCTAGCACAGATACGCAGTATTTT
.	14	TRBV11-2	TRBJ2-3	TRBD2	CASRRGGPTDTQYF	TGTGCCAGCAGACGCGGGGGGCCCACAGATACGCAGTATTTT
.	13	TRBV2	TRBJ1-5	.	CASREARNQPQHF	TGTGCCAGCAGGGAGGCCCGCAATCAGCCCCAGCATTTT
.	13	TRBV28	TRBJ2-2	.	CASSWGEVGELFF	TGTGCCAGCAGCTGGGGGGAGGTCGGGGAGCTGTTTTTT
once	13	TRBV6-6	TRBJ2-7	.	CASSYSDRYEQYF	TGTGCCAGCAGTTACTCCGACAGATACGAGCAGTACTTC
.	15	TRBV19	TRBJ2-2	TRBD2	CASFPGLANTGELFF	TGTGCCAGTTTTCCGGGACTAGCGAACACCGGGGAGCTGTTTTTT
few	13	TRBV12-3/TRBV12-4	TRBJ1-1	.	CASSFSGNTEAFF	TGTGCCAGCAGTTTTTCAGGGAACACTGAAGCTTTCTTT
.	14	TRBV10-1	TRBJ2-2	.	CATTPGSGTGELFF	TGCGCCACCACCCCGGGGAGCGGCACCGGGGAGCTGTTTTTT
few	15	TRBV4-3	TRBJ1-1	.	CASSQGGGVNTEAFF	TGCGCCAGCAGCCAAGGAGGGGGTGTAAACACTGAAGCTTTCTTT
.	16	TRBV7-2	TRBJ1-5	.	CASSLGGGKGNQPQHF	TGTGCCAGCAGCTTAGGCGGCGGGAAAGGCAATCAGCCCCAGCATTTT
once	16	TRBV2	TRBJ2-5	TRBD2	CASRPRLASEGETQYF	TGTGCCAGCAGGCCACGACTAGCGTCGGAAGGAGAGACCCAGTACTTC
.	14	TRBV6-5	TRBJ1-1	.	CASSLQGRGTEAFF	TGTGCCAGCAGTCTCCAGGGGAGGGGCACTGAAGCTTTCTTT
.	17	TRBV5-1	TRBJ2-1	TRBD2	CASSWGVLAGGGNEQFF	TGCGCCAGCAGCTGGGGGGTGCTAGCGGGAGGAGGCAATGAGCAGTTCTTC
.	13	TRBV4-3	TRBJ2-1	TRBD2	CASSQDTSGVLFF	TGCGCCAGCAGCCAAGATACTAGCGGGGTGTTGTTCTTC
.	15	TRBV2	TRBJ2-7	TRBD1	CASSDPGQGSYEQYF	TGTGCCAGCAGTGATCCCGGACAGGGATCCTACGAGCAGTACTTC
once	13	TRBV10-1	TRBJ1-1	.	CASSATGNTEAFF	TGCGCCAGCAGCGCGACAGGGAACACTGAAGCTTTCTTT
.	15	TRBV7-9	TRBJ1-4	.	CASSFYSGTNEKLFF	TGTGCCAGCAGCTTTTATTCGGGAACTAATGAAAAACTGTTTTTT
.	14	TRBV9	TRBJ2-3	.	CASSVNRAEDTQYF	TGTGCCAGCAGCGTCAACAGGGCTGAAGATACGCAGTATTTT
.	15	TRBV4-3	TRBJ2-7	.	CASSQDLIQGYEQYF	TGCGCCAGCAGCCAAGATCTTATACAGGGCTACGAGCAGTACTTC
once	15	TRBV10-2	TRBJ2-2	TRBD2	CATPTSGGNTGELFF	TGCGCCACCCCGACTAGCGGGGGGAACACCGGGGAGCTGTTTTTT
.	17	TRBV9	TRBJ1-3	TRBD1	CASSPKTGRLSGNTIYF	TGTGCCAGCAGCCCGAAGACAGGGAGGTTATCTGGAAACACCATATATTTT
.	14	TRBV2	TRBJ2-5	TRBD1	CASSEWTGQETQYF	TGTGCCAGCAGTGAGTGGACAGGGCAAGAGACCCAGTACTTC
.	14	TRBV7-2	TRBJ2-7	TRBD1	CASSLSGQGYEQYF	TGTGCCAGCAGCTTATCCGGACAGGGGTACGAGCAGTACTTC
few	14	TRBV25-1	TRBJ1-6	.	CASSEPGRGSPLHF	TGTGCCAGCAGTGAACCAGGACGGGGTTCACCCCTCCACTTT
.	15	TRBV7-9	TRBJ2-1	.	CASSQPFEGRNEQFF	TGTGCCAGCAGCCAACCCTTTGAGGGCCGGAATGAGCAGTTCTTC
once	15	TRBV5-1	TRBJ2-7	TRBD2	CASSLGTSGLYEQYF	TGCGCCAGCAGCTTGGGGACTAGCGGGCTCTACGAGCAGTACTTC
.	16	TRBV9	TRBJ2-3	TRBD2	CASSPLTSGSADTQYF	TGTGCCAGCAGCCCTTTGACTAGCGGGAGTGCAGATACGCAGTATTTT
.	16	TRBV3-1/TRBV3-2	TRBJ2-2	.	CASSQESGLNTGELFF	TGTGCCAGCAGCCAAGAGAGCGGGCTGAACACCGGGGAGCTGTTTTTT
.	13	TRBV7-9	TRBJ2-1	.	CASSPKRDNEQFF	TGTGCCAGCAGCCCGAAGCGGGACAATGAGCAGTTCTTC
.	15	TRBV4-3	TRBJ2-3	TRBD2	CASSHGGGSTDTQYF	TGCGCCAGCAGCCACGGCGGGGGGTCCACAGATACGCAGTATTTT
.	12	TRBV7-2	TRBJ1-1	.	CASSGGNTEAFF	TGTGCCAGCAGCGGCGGAAACACTGAAGCTTTCTTT
.	16	TRBV27	TRBJ2-3	.	CASSLSRVTSTDTQYF	TGTGCCAGCAGTTTATCCAGGGTTACTAGCACAGATACGCAGTATTTT
few	14	TRBV10-3	TRBJ1-6	.	CAISEWQTNSPLHF	TGTGCCATCAGTGAATGGCAGACAAATTCACCCCTCCACTTT
.	13	TRBV12-5	TRBJ1-2	.	CASGFPGGYGYTF	TGTGCTAGTGGTTTCCCCGGGGGGTATGGCTACACCTTC
.	16	TRBV5-4	TRBJ2-3	.	CASSPAGAGSTDTQYF	TGTGCCAGCAGCCCGGCTGGGGCGGGGAGCACAGATACGCAGTATTTT
once	15	TRBV5-1	TRBJ1-6	.	CASSPQGSYNSPLHF	TGCGCCAGCAGCCCTCAGGGTTCCTATAATTCACCCCTCCACTTT
.	15	TRBV5-1	TRBJ2-5	.	CASSRLSSPQETQYF	TGCGCCAGCAGCCGCCTTAGTTCCCCCCAAGAGACCCAGTACTTC
.	15	TRBV7-2	TRBJ2-3	TRBD2	CASTGLGRRTDTQYF	TGTGCCAGCACCGGACTAGGACGGCGCACAGATACGCAGTATTTT
once	13	TRBV6-6	TRBJ2-7	TRBD1	CASSGTGIYEQYF	TGTGCCAGTTCCGGGACAGGGATCTACGAGCAGTACTTC
once	14	TRBV30	TRBJ2-2	TRBD1	CAWSGQENTGELFF	TGTGCCTGGAGCGGACAGGAGAACACCGGGGAGCTGTTTTTT
.	18	TRBV5-3	TRBJ2-7	TRBD2	CARSLAWGGRALSYEQYF	TGTGCCAGAAGCTTGGCCTGGGGCGGGAGGGCCCTTTCCTACGAGCAGTACTTC
.	14	TRBV7-8	TRBJ2-7	.	CASSLDRVTYEQYF	TGTGCCAGCAGCTTAGACAGGGTCACCTACGAGCAGTACTTC
.	16	TRBV2	TRBJ1-4	.	CASIRDGGSTNEKLFF	TGTGCCAGCATTCGAGATGGCGGGTCAACTAATGAAAAACTGTTTTTT
.	16	TRBV11-2	TRBJ1-1	TRBD1	CASSLVAGGELAEAFF	TGTGCCAGCAGCTTAGTGGCAGGGGGCGAGTTGGCTGAAGCTTTCTTT
.	14	TRBV5-1	TRBJ2-7	.	CASSFPTDRHEQYF	TGCGCCAGCAGCTTTCCGACAGACAGGCACGAGCAGTACTTC
.	11	TRBV30	TRBJ2-7	.	CAWSAVYEQYF	TGTGCCTGGAGTGCCGTCTACGAGCAGTACTTC
.	15	TRBV7-2	TRBJ2-3	.	CASSLQTSFTDTQYF	TGTGCCAGCAGCCTCCAGACTTCTTTCACAGATACGCAGTATTTT
.	14	TRBV30	TRBJ2-3	TRBD2	CAWNLGLLQDTQYF	TGTGCCTGGAACTTGGGACTACTTCAAGATACGCAGTATTTT